This TCR beta chain derives from a study of CD8+ T cells in alopecia areata. Whole-study context: Treatment comprised oral tofacitinib, 5 to 10 mg twice daily, in treated patients.

Notes on the study in general: Especially in alopecia totalis/universalis, lesional scalp showed greater clonality than normal scalp did. Mouse data revealed clearer TCR sharing than patient data did, a gap possibly tied to HLA.

cDNA reverse transcribed from extracted RNA served as the sequencing template. Using immunoSEQ multiplex PCR, the repertoire was profiled, and TCRdb retains in-frame clones only, with some absent. The repertoire holds roughly 250,000 clones, with 67% as singletons. About this clone itself: Its antigen is currently unknown.

Both peripheral blood and punch biopsies of lesional scalp skin were obtained from patients who had alopecia areata. The TCR sequence derives from a human donor with alopecia areata. The specimen was CD4+ T cells sorted from blood, collected at week 0.

The CDR3 nucleotides read TGTGCCACCAGCCTAACAAGGGTAGGGACTGAAGCTTTCTTT. Amino acids: CATSLTRVGTEAFF. The V gene is TRBV15, the J gene TRBJ1-1; D gene uncertain. The CDR3 is 14 amino acids. CDR1 LNHNV and CDR2 YYDKDF come from the germline V gene (reference sequence). The V end lost 5 bases, the J end lost 5 bases, and 15 bases lay between the germline ends.